This T cell receptor (beta chain) stems from a study of blood T cells in healthy people across ages. Notes on the study in general: For the donors, CMV status was unknown and possibly confounded expanded clonotype changes.

The CDR3 is made up of 16 amino acids. The V end was cut by 6 bases, the J end by 1 base, with 18 bases between. CDR1 and CDR2 from the germline V gene are SGHRS and YFSETQ. This clonotype was observed a few times. What it binds is not known. Next came a second PCR, run for about 7 to 12 cycles, which used a sample-barcoded 5' primer along with a J-beta primer mix. A 12-random-nucleotide template-switch adaptor tagged each cDNA molecule. TCRdb passed the 5' RACE reads through MiXCR, listing each CDR3 protein once. The data show some 860,000 distinct CDR3 sequences, approximately 53% seen once. Aged roughly 6 to 100, donors were systemically healthy Caucasians from Russia.

Material: blood. The genes are TRBV5-1 and TRBJ2-3, with a possible D match to TRBD2 (5 bases). This receptor was taken from a man aged 35 to 55 in good health. CDR3 coding DNA: TGCGCCAGCACACCGGAGGTCAGTGGAGGCACAGATACGCAGTATTTT. Amino acid sequence: CASTPEVSGGTDTQYF.